The rows below give T cell receptor beta chains drawn from one sample of a study of T cell responses to AZD1222 COVID-19 vaccine. TCRdb keeps only in-frame clones here, not all; method: immunoSEQ multiplex PCR. The sample has about 120,000 clones; 80% to 95% are singletons. Here the sequenced sample was peripheral blood, taken on day 0 of AZD1222 vaccination. These TCRs come from an adult in good health. Each CDR3 is given with its conserved first and last residue. D genes are given only for firm matches. Clone size is stated in some rows and not others, as once, few, many or a class when expanded.

cdr3_aa | cdr3_nt | d_call | j_call | v_call | clone_size
CASSPSQGLGAYEQYF | TGTGCCAGCTCACCATCGCAGGGACTTGGGGCCTACGAGCAGTACTTC | NA | TRBJ2-7 | TRBV18 | NA
CASSLRNRAVSPLHF | TGTGCCAGCAGCTTACGGAACAGGGCGGTTTCACCCCTCCACTTT | NA | TRBJ1-6 | TRBV7-2 | NA
CATSGGDYGYTF | TGTGCCACCTCGGGAGGGGACTATGGCTACACCTTC | NA | TRBJ1-2 | TRBV10-3 | NA
CASLGPGGGYGYTF | TGTGCCAGCTTGGGTCCGGGGGGCGGCTATGGCTACACCTTC | NA | TRBJ1-2 | TRBV7-9 | NA
CASSQGAVAGSSEQFF | TGCGCCAGCAGTCAAGGGGCAGTAGCGGGTTCGAGTGAGCAGTTCTTC | TRBD2 | TRBJ2-1 | TRBV5-1 | once
CASSLTGNQPQHF | TGTGCCAGCAGCCTAACAGGCAATCAGCCCCAGCATTTT | NA | TRBJ1-5 | TRBV7-9 | NA
CATRTSGSNYNEQFF | TGTGCCACGCGGACTAGCGGGAGTAACTACAATGAGCAGTTCTTC | TRBD2 | TRBJ2-1 | TRBV10-3 | NA
CASSTDRVQQYF | TGTGCCAGCAGCACGGACAGGGTTCAGCAGTACTTC | TRBD1 | TRBJ2-7 | TRBV28 | NA
CASSYPIRRGGTGNTIYF | TGTGCCAGCAGCTACCCTATTCGACGAGGGGGTACTGGAAACACCATATATTTT | NA | TRBJ1-3 | TRBV7-2 | NA
CASSLWVGELFF | TGTGCCAGCAGCTTATGGGTCGGGGAGCTGTTTTTT | NA | TRBJ2-2 | TRBV11-2 | NA
CASSKQGSRGNQPQHF | TGTGCCAGTAGTAAACAGGGGTCGCGGGGCAATCAGCCCCAGCATTTT | TRBD1 | TRBJ1-5 | TRBV19 | NA
CSASLTGVPYEQYF | TGCAGTGCTAGTCTAACAGGGGTCCCCTACGAGCAGTACTTC | TRBD1 | TRBJ2-7 | TRBV20-1 | NA
CSVALQGNYGYTF | TGCAGCGTTGCTCTCCAGGGTAACTATGGCTACACCTTC | NA | TRBJ1-2 | TRBV29-1 | NA
CASSPSRGDTLHF | TGTGCCAGTAGTCCCTCCCGTGGGGACACCCTCCACTTT | NA | TRBJ1-6 | TRBV19 | NA
CASYAGVKTQYF | TGCGCCAGCTACGCAGGTGTGAAGACCCAGTACTTC | NA | TRBJ2-5 | TRBV10-1 | NA
CASSLSGGGTDTQYF | TGTGCCAGCAGCTTATCCGGGGGGGGGACAGATACGCAGTATTTT | TRBD2 | TRBJ2-3 | TRBV11-3 | NA
CAANSPPGEKLFF | TGTGCCGCTAACTCCCCCCCAGGAGAAAAACTGTTTTTT | NA | TRBJ1-4 | TRBV6-5 | once
CASSPTVLNTEAFF | TGTGCCAGCAGCCCCACCGTTTTGAACACTGAAGCTTTCTTT | NA | TRBJ1-1 | TRBV7-2 | NA
CASNPSRSREQYF | TGTGCCAGCAACCCGTCCCGATCGCGAGAGCAGTACTTC | NA | TRBJ2-7 | TRBV6-5 | few
CATSDFKYNEQFF | TGTGCCACCAGTGATTTTAAGTACAATGAGCAGTTCTTC | NA | TRBJ2-1 | TRBV24-1 | NA
CASSSRQGFGAFF | TGTGCCAGCAGCTCAAGACAGGGATTTGGCGCTTTCTTT | TRBD1 | TRBJ1-1 | TRBV7-2 | NA
CASGLDRRSRGDEKLFF | TGTGCTAGTGGTTTGGATAGGCGGAGCAGGGGAGACGAAAAACTGTTTTTT | NA | TRBJ1-4 | TRBV12-5 | NA
CASSFATGRQPQHF | TGTGCCAGCAGCTTTGCGACGGGGAGGCAGCCCCAGCATTTT | NA | TRBJ1-5 | TRBV5-6 | once
CASSPSRGSIRRNTEAFF | TGTGCCAGCAGTCCATCCAGGGGGTCCATAAGACGAAACACTGAAGCTTTCTTT | TRBD1 | TRBJ1-1 | TRBV28 | NA
CASSLERGAGTDTQYF | TGCGCCAGCAGCTTGGAACGGGGGGCCGGCACAGATACGCAGTATTTT | NA | TRBJ2-3 | TRBV5-1 | NA
CASSQDLGPANYGYTF | TGCGCCAGCAGCCAAGATCTAGGACCGGCTAACTATGGCTACACCTTC | NA | TRBJ1-2 | TRBV4-3 | once
CASSLKSATGTGGDGSKSTEAFF | TGTGCCAGCAGTTTAAAATCGGCTACCGGGACAGGGGGCGATGGAAGTAAGAGCACTGAAGCTTTCTTT | TRBD1 | TRBJ1-1 | TRBV27 | once
CASSPNGNEQYF | TGTGCCAGTAGTCCCAACGGAAACGAGCAGTACTTC | NA | TRBJ2-7 | TRBV19 | NA
CASSLGSYNEQFF | TGTGCCAGCAGCTTGGGCTCCTACAATGAGCAGTTCTTC | NA | TRBJ2-1 | TRBV11-2 | NA
CASSGDSNSPLHF | TGCGCCAGCAGTGGCGACAGCAATTCACCCCTCCACTTT | NA | TRBJ1-6 | TRBV10-2 | NA
CASHGTSGRVNEQFF | TGTGCCAGCCATGGGACTAGCGGGAGGGTTAATGAGCAGTTCTTC | TRBD2 | TRBJ2-1 | TRBV28 | few
CASSLVPGDDEQYF | TGTGCCAGCAGCTTAGTCCCAGGGGACGACGAGCAGTACTTC | NA | TRBJ2-7 | TRBV7-2 | NA
CASATEGTGPSYEQYF | TGTGCTAGTGCGACCGAGGGGACAGGGCCTTCCTACGAGCAGTACTTC | TRBD1 | TRBJ2-7 | TRBV12-5 | NA
CASSQGANQPQHF | TGCGCCAGCAGCCAAGGGGCAAATCAGCCCCAGCATTTT | NA | TRBJ1-5 | TRBV4-1 | NA
CASSAIPGLEGGEQFF | TGTGCCAGCAGCGCCATACCGGGACTAGAGGGGGGGGAGCAGTTCTTC | TRBD2 | TRBJ2-1 | TRBV9 | NA
CATSDQGTETEKLFF | TGTGCCACCAGTGATCAGGGCACGGAGACTGAAAAACTGTTTTTT | NA | TRBJ1-4 | TRBV24-1 | NA
CASSWWSRVRDQPQHF | TGTGCCAGCAGCTGGTGGTCCAGGGTTAGGGATCAGCCCCAGCATTTT | NA | TRBJ1-5 | TRBV5-6 | NA
CASSDRAGLAGVETQYF | TGTGCCAGCAGTGATCGAGCCGGACTAGCGGGGGTCGAGACCCAGTACTTC | TRBD2 | TRBJ2-5 | TRBV25-1 | once
CASSQDGTNQPQHF | TGCGCCAGCAGCCAAGATGGGACTAATCAGCCCCAGCATTTT | NA | TRBJ1-5 | TRBV4-3 | NA
CASSADSYNSPLHF | TGTGCCAGCAGCGCTGACTCCTATAATTCACCCCTCCACTTT | NA | TRBJ1-6 | TRBV9 | NA
CASSVEVDEQFF | TGTGCCAGCAGCGTAGAGGTTGATGAGCAGTTCTTC | NA | TRBJ2-1 | TRBV9 | NA
CASSSRSNTEAFF | TGTGCCAGCAGTTCGCGGTCGAACACTGAAGCTTTCTTT | NA | TRBJ1-1 | TRBV27 | NA
CASTRTPGQGINRGEDTQYF | TGCGCCAGCACTCGAACACCGGGACAGGGAATCAACCGCGGGGAAGATACGCAGTATTTT | TRBD1 | TRBJ2-3 | TRBV4-1 | NA
CASSAAWYGYTF | TGTGCCAGTAGCGCAGCCTGGTATGGCTACACCTTC | NA | TRBJ1-2 | TRBV19 | NA
CASSRDRGTDTQYF | TGTGCCAGCAGCCGGGACAGGGGCACAGATACGCAGTATTTT | TRBD1 | TRBJ2-3 | TRBV2 | NA
CASRSSGAGDNEQFF | TGTGCCAGCAGGTCTAGCGGTGCGGGGGACAATGAGCAGTTCTTC | TRBD2 | TRBJ2-1 | TRBV28 | NA
CASSPKGQGEETQYF | TGTGCCAGCTCACCTAAGGGACAGGGGGAAGAGACCCAGTACTTC | TRBD1 | TRBJ2-5 | TRBV18 | NA
CASSFGTANEQYF | TGTGCCAGCAGTTTCGGGACGGCAAACGAGCAGTACTTC | NA | TRBJ2-7 | TRBV6-5 | NA
CASSQEPGGGTNEKLFF | TGCGCCAGCAGCCAAGAACCTGGGGGAGGGACTAATGAAAAACTGTTTTTT | NA | TRBJ1-4 | TRBV4-3 | NA
CASSLPTGLETQYF | TGCGCCAGCAGCTTACCTACTGGGTTGGAGACCCAGTACTTC | NA | TRBJ2-5 | TRBV5-1 | NA
CASSDEAHRSQHF | TGTGCCAGCAGTGATGAGGCGCATAGGTCCCAGCATTTT | NA | TRBJ1-5 | TRBV6-1 | NA
CASSSHRNEQFF | TGTGCCAGCAGCTCCCACCGAAATGAGCAGTTCTTC | NA | TRBJ2-1 | TRBV7-2 | NA
CASSLTVNYGYTF | TGTGCCAGCAGCTTAACGGTTAACTATGGCTACACCTTC | NA | TRBJ1-2 | TRBV7-2 | NA
CASSLDGGADIYEQYF | TGTGCCAGCAGCTTAGATGGGGGGGCAGACATCTACGAGCAGTACTTC | NA | TRBJ2-7 | TRBV11-3 | once